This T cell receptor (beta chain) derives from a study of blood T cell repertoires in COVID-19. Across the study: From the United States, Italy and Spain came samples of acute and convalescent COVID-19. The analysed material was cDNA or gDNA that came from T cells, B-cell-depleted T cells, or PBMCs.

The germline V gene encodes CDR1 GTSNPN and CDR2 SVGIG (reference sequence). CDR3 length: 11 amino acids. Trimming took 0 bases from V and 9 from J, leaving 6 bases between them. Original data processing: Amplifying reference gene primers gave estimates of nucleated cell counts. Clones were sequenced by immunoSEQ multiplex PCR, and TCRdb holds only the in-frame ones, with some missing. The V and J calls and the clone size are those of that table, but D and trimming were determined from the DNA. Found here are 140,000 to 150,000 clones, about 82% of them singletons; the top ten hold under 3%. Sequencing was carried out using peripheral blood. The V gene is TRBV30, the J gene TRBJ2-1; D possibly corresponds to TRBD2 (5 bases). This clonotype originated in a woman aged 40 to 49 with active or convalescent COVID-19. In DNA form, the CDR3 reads TGTGCCTGGAGTGTAGGAGGTGAGCAGTTCTTC. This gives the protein CAWSVGGEQFF.